The subject of this entry is one T cell receptor beta chain. The sample originates from a study of long-term antiretroviral therapy in people with HIV. This was the immunoSEQ v3.0 assay at survey level. Repertoires were generated with immunoSEQ multiplex PCR, while TCRdb's copy carries only in-frame clones and drops some. The repertoire holds 27,000 or so clones, with about 84% as singletons. This receptor was identified in a man aged 40-49 years with HIV. Sequences were derived from unsorted PBMCs, sampled about 5 years after starting antiretroviral therapy.

The CDR3 bases are TGCGCCAGCAGCTCGGACAGCTACGAGCAGTACTTC. This gives the protein CASSSDSYEQYF. This rearrangement joins TRBV5-1 to TRBJ2-7, with D possibly matching TRBD1 (6 bases). CDR3 length: 12 residues. Germline values: CDR1 SGHRS, CDR2 YFSETQ. V lost 3 bases and J lost 3, with 7 bases in between.